This TCR beta chain was obtained from a study of blood T cell repertoires in COVID-19. Clones were read by immunoSEQ multiplex PCR, and TCRdb kept only the in-frame ones, dropping some. The sample records 95,000 or so clones, about 84% being singletons. V gave up 4 bases and J gave up 5 bases, with 15 bases separating them. The CDR3 totals 14 residues. Per the germline V gene, CDR1 is SGHRS and CDR2 is YFSETQ. This clonotype was sampled from a human donor in a cohort sampled during active COVID-19. Sequencing was carried out using peripheral blood. This chain connects TRBV5-1 to TRBJ2-5, with D possibly matching TRBD2 (6 bases). The CDR3 is CASSLTTAGETQYF. CDR3 DNA: TGCGCCAGCAGCCTGACGACTGCGGGGGAGACCCAGTACTTC.